This entry lists 21 T cell receptor beta chains sequenced from one sample in a study of T cells in Graves' hyperthyroidism and ophthalmopathy. Amplified TCR beta CDR3 regions derived from RNA transcripts. TCR CDR3 regions were first amplified by RT-PCR with HTBI primers. TCRdb called the multiplex PCR reads again in MiXCR, with one record for every CDR3 protein. The profile shows some 760,000 distinct CDR3 sequences, around 15% of them singletons. Sequencing used blood. The source of these receptors is a woman in her late teens or twenties with Graves' hyperthyroidism.

This clonotype was counted ten times or more. The J gene is TRBJ1-5, the V gene TRBV6-2 or TRBV6-3, with D perhaps matching TRBD1 (5 bases). This CDR3 contains 16 residues. Germline V CDR1 and CDR2: MNHEY, SVGEGT. Trimming took 4 bases from V and 5 from J, leaving 18 bases between them. The CDR3 reads CASSLLPGLVDQPQHF. CDR3 nucleotides: TGTGCCAGCAGTTTATTGCCAGGGTTAGTAGATCAGCCCCAGCATTTT.

This clonotype was counted at least ten times. The chain carries TRBV27 and TRBJ1-1, with TRBD1 as a possible D gene (6 bases). There are 15 residues in the CDR3. The V end lost 5 bases, the J end lost 0 bases, and 13 bases lay between the germline ends. Looked up from germline, CDR1 is MNHEY and CDR2 is SMNVEV (reference sequence). The CDR3 loop is CASSPGQLLNTEAFF. The CDR3 DNA reads as TGTGCCAGCAGTCCCGGACAGCTCTTGAACACTGAAGCTTTCTTT.

The gene calls are TRBV15 and TRBJ1-5; 7 nucleotides align to TRBD1. Looked up from germline, CDR1 is LNHNV and CDR2 is YYDKDF (reference sequence). The ends lost 6 bases at V and 1 base at J; junction bases unmatched: 6. There are 15 residues in the CDR3. CDR3 in DNA: TGTGCCACCAGTGCGGACAGGATAAGCAATCAGCCCCAGCATTTT. It yields the protein CATSADRISNQPQHF.

This clonotype was recorded at least ten times. J is TRBJ2-5 and V is TRBV20-1; weak D call: TRBD2 (6 bases). V was trimmed by 0 bases and J by 5 bases, leaving 13 bases between them. CDR3 length: 14 residues. Germline V gene data show CDR1 as DFQATT and CDR2 as SNEGSKA (reference sequence). The CDR3 DNA sequence: TGCAGTGCTAGAGATGCGGGAAAGGGGGAGACCCAGTACTTC. Residues: CSARDAGKGETQYF.

In this sample, this clonotype turned up a few times. This chain uses TRBV6-1 with TRBJ1-1; the match to TRBD1 covers 7 bases. Looked up from germline, CDR1 is MNHNS and CDR2 is SASEGT. The CDR3 runs 18 residues. Trimming removed 5 bases from V and 1 base from J; junction bases left unmatched: 16. CDR3 nucleotide sequence: TGTGCCAGCAGTCGCAGGGGGAGGGGGGCTAAAACGAACACTGAAGCTTTCTTT. This gives the protein CASSRRGRGAKTNTEAFF.

The chain links TRBV27 to TRBJ1-1; D might be TRBD1 (5 bases). In germline, CDR1 is MNHEY, CDR2 SMNVEV (reference sequence). This CDR3 region has 16 residues. V lost 0 bases, J lost 2 bases, and 13 bases lay in between. The CDR3 DNA reads TGTGCCAGCAGTTTATCGCAGGGTGCGGTTAACACTGAAGCTTTCTTT. The encoded protein is CASSLSQGAVNTEAFF.

V is TRBV7-8 and J is TRBJ2-2; tentative D call: TRBD1 (5 bases). Trimming removed 7 bases from V and 1 base from J, with 13 bases in between. CDR1 and CDR2 from the germline V gene are SGHVS and FQNEAQ. This CDR3 has 15 residues. The CDR3 is CASTPIRGNTGELFF. The CDR3 DNA follows: TGTGCCAGCACCCCTATAAGGGGGAACACCGGGGAGCTGTTTTTT.

This clonotype was seen ten or more times. This chain connects TRBV6-1 to TRBJ2-3; TRBD2 might be the D (5 bases). This CDR3 contains 15 residues. Trimming took 6 bases from V and 4 from J, leaving 17 bases between them. From germline, CDR1 is MNHNS and CDR2 SASEGT. The CDR3 sequence is CASSPFSGDADTQYF. For the CDR3, the DNA is TGTGCCAGCAGCCCCTTTTCCGGGGATGCAGATACGCAGTATTTT.

Only a few counts were recorded for this clonotype. A much larger clonotype is one base distant, so this may be a read error. The chain uses TRBV11-1 and TRBJ2-7; perhaps TRBD1 as D (6 bases). This CDR3 is built from 15 residues. CDR1 and CDR2 from the germline V gene are SGHAT and FQDESV (reference sequence). CDR3 in amino acids: CAGSLTGSPTYEQYF. CDR3 DNA: TGTGCCGGCAGCTTAACAGGGAGCCCCACCTACGAGCAGTACTTC.

The rearrangement uses TRBV27 and TRBJ2-7; 7 bases align to TRBD1. With 7 bases clipped from V and 0 bases from J, the junction kept 12 bases outside the gene matches. Germline V CDR1 and CDR2: MNHEY, SMNVEV (reference sequence). The CDR3 spans 16 residues. The CDR3 nucleotides are TGTGCCAGCACCGCTTTCCGGGACAGCTTCTCCTACGAGCAGTACTTC. It codes for CASTAFRDSFSYEQYF.

The V and J genes are TRBV25-1 and TRBJ2-3; D gene uncertain. V was clipped by 0 bases and J by 2 bases, with 9 bases between them. There are 15 residues in the CDR3. The germline CDR1 and CDR2 sequences are MGHDK and SYGVNS. CDR3 residues: CASSEYPGPTDTQYF. Here the CDR3 DNA reads TGTGCCAGCAGTGAATATCCTGGACCCACAGATACGCAGTATTTT.

The CDR3 DNA is TGTGCCAGCAGTATCAAGGGGCGGAGGCAGTTCTTC. As protein: CASSIKGRRQFF. The chain combines TRBV28 with TRBJ2-1, with D possibly TRBD1 on 5 matching bases. The CDR3 runs to 12 residues. The V end was cut by 5 bases, the J end by 12 bases, with 14 bases between. Germline V gene lookup returns CDR1 MDHEN and CDR2 SYDVKM.

This clonotype came up a few times. This CDR3 reads CATSRRGNGDTQYF. DNA of the CDR3: TGTGCCACCAGTCGCAGGGGTAATGGAGATACGCAGTATTTT. This rearrangement joins TRBV24-1 to TRBJ2-3; perhaps TRBD1 as D (6 bases). This CDR3 spans 14 amino acids. In germline, CDR1 is KGHDR, CDR2 SFDVKD. Trimming stripped 6 bases from V and 5 bases from J, with 14 bases between.

In its sample, this clonotype was seen a few times. This sequence joins TRBV7-9 and TRBJ1-1; D is uncertain. In germline, CDR1 is SEHNR, CDR2 FQNEAQ (reference sequence). The CDR3 has 19 amino acids. The V and J ends lost 5 bases and 4 bases respectively, with 29 bases between them. CDR3 sequence reads: CASSLPDPGLGPRGTEAFF. The CDR3 DNA sequence: TGTGCCAGCAGCCTACCCGACCCAGGTCTGGGCCCTCGGGGCACTGAAGCTTTCTTT.

This clonotype was detected a few times. V gene TRBV5-5 combines with J gene TRBJ2-7, with D perhaps TRBD1 or TRBD2 (7 bases each). Germline assignment: CDR1 SGHKS and CDR2 YYEKEE (reference sequence). V was trimmed by 7 bases and J by 6 bases, leaving 14 bases between them. This CDR3 comprises 12 residues. CDR3 bases: TGTGCCAGCTGGTCCAGGGGGGGCGAGCAGTACTTC. It is translated as CASWSRGGEQYF.

The V and J genes are TRBV19 and TRBJ2-1, with D maybe TRBD2 (5 bases). Germline V lookup: CDR1 LNHDA, CDR2 SQIVND (reference sequence). The CDR3 is 15 residues long. The V end was cut by 1 base, the J end by 4 bases, with 11 bases between. The CDR3 sequence: CASSIVSREYNEQFF. Here the CDR3 DNA reads TGTGCCAGTAGTATAGTTTCTAGGGAGTACAATGAGCAGTTCTTC.

In this sample, this clonotype turned up many times. The chain carries TRBV5-6 and TRBJ1-5, with D perhaps matching TRBD1 (6 bases). V lost 0 bases to trimming and J lost 2 bases, with 9 bases between them. CDR3 length: 15 amino acids. Germline CDR1 is SGHDT and CDR2 is YYEEEE. The CDR3 DNA reads TGTGCCAGCAGCTTGGCGGGGGCTGGCAATCAGCCCCAGCATTTT. This gives the protein CASSLAGAGNQPQHF.

The chain combines TRBV14 with TRBJ2-1, with D unclear. CDR3 length: 15 residues. V shed 3 bases and J shed 6 bases, with 15 bases lying between them. CDR1 SGHDN and CDR2 FVKESK come from the germline V gene. This chain's CDR3 is CASSHILHRTNEQFF. CDR3 sequence (DNA): TGTGCCAGCAGCCACATACTACATCGTACCAATGAGCAGTTCTTC.

This clonotype was counted ten times or more. The V and J genes are TRBV28 and TRBJ1-1; D call uncertain. V gave up 8 bases and J gave up 6 bases, with 13 bases separating them. The CDR3 runs 12 residues. Germline CDR1 is MDHEN and CDR2 is SYDVKM. CDR3 region: CASEYLGAEAFF. The CDR3 nucleotides are TGTGCCAGCGAATACCTAGGCGCTGAAGCTTTCTTT.

This clonotype was seen a handful of times. V usage is TRBV5-1 and J usage is TRBJ2-3; TRBD1 is a possible D gene (7 bases). V dropped 0 bases and J dropped 2 bases, with 13 bases sitting between them. CDR1 is SGHRS, CDR2 YFSETQ, per germline. The CDR3 is 16 amino acids. The CDR3 DNA is TGCGCCAGCAGCTTGGGGGGGGACAGCAACACAGATACGCAGTATTTT. Amino acid sequence: CASSLGGDSNTDTQYF.

This clonotype was recorded many times. The chain couples TRBV2 to TRBJ2-1, with unresolved D. CDR1 and CDR2 (germline): SNHLY, FYNNEI. V lost 7 bases and J lost 5, with 3 bases in between. The CDR3 length is 10 residues. The CDR3 protein is CASIDNEQFF. The CDR3 DNA is TGTGCCAGCATTGACAATGAGCAGTTCTTC.